Listed here is a single T cell receptor beta chain. Its antigen is undetermined. The germline gives CDR1 MNHNS, CDR2 SASEGT. J gave up 5 bases and V 2 bases, and 8 bases lay outside the gene matches. This CDR3 has 16 residues. TCRdb passed the 5' RACE reads through MiXCR, listing each CDR3 protein once. The sample consists of around 480,000 distinct CDR3 sequences, 17% of them appearing once. The record originates from a study of CD8 T cells in ankylosing spondylitis. Study-level findings and limits: A TCR beta motif made of 7 to 9 highly homologous variants seemed typical of ankylosing spondylitis blood. The disease-linked clones had a CD8+ phenotype and low blood frequencies.

The TCR originated in a male donor with ankylosing spondylitis. This sequence joins TRBV6-1 and TRBJ2-5, with TRBD1 matching 10 bases. The sequenced sample consisted of blood, either unsorted or a sorted T cell fraction (not recorded which). The CDR3 coding sequence is TGTGCCAGCAGTGAACCCGGGACAGGGGCTCGGGAGACCCAGTACTTC. It codes for CASSEPGTGARETQYF.